This T cell receptor beta chain was profiled in a study of identical twins. General observations from the study: Fewer insertions characterized abundant cord blood beta clonotypes, whereas memory repertoires showed none.

As concerns this clonotype: Its antigen is as yet unknown.

With template switching, a universal primer site was added, and the cDNA carried unique molecular identifiers. TCRdb processed the 5' RACE reads anew with MiXCR; each CDR3 protein has one entry. Of just under 650,000 distinct CDR3 sequences in the sample, 7% to 7.5% were seen once. This CDR3 region has 13 residues. The ends were cut back, 8 bases at V and 7 bases at J, with 15 bases in the middle. Germline CDR1 and CDR2: MNHNS and SASEGT. These data also formed part of another study, on yellow fever vaccine responses in identical twins. Per that study: Reportedly, the response of twins' T cells to the vaccine seemed partly convergent, partly personalized.

The rearrangement joins TRBV6-1 to TRBJ1-5; D call uncertain. The receptor's source is a woman aged 18-35 years in good health. Specimen: PBMCs. Written as DNA, the CDR3 is TGTGCCAGCGGGAAATCTGAGGAGCAGCCCCAGCATTTT. Translation gives CASGKSEEQPQHF.